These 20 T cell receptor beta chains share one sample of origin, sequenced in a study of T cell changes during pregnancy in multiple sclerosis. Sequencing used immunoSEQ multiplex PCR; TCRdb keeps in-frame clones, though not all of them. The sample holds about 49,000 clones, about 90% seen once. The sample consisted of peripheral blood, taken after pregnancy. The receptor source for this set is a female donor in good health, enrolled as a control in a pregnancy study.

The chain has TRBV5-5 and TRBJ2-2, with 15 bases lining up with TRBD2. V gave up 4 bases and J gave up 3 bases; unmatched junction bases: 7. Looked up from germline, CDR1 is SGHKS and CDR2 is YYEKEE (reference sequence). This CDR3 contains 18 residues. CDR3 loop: CASSIRTSGGADTGELFF. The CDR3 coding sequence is TGTGCCAGCAGCATCCGGACTAGCGGGGGGGCCGACACCGGGGAGCTGTTTTTT.

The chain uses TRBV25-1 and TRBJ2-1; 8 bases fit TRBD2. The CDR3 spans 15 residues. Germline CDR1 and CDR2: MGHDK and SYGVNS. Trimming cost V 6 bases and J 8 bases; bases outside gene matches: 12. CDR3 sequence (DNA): TGTGCCAGCAGCGGGAGGGGGGGGGCCGCGGATGAGCAGTTCTTC. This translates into CASSGRGGAADEQFF.

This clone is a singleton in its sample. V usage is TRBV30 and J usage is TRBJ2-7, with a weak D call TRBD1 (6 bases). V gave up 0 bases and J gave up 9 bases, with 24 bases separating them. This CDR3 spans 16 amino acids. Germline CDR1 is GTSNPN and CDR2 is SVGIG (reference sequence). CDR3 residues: CAWSVEIWTALGGQYF. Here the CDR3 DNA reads TGTGCCTGGAGTGTCGAAATCTGGACAGCCCTAGGAGGGCAGTACTTC.

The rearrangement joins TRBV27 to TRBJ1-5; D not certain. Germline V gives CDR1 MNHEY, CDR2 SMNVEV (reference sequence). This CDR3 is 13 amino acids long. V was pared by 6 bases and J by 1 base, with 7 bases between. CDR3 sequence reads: CASSRRSNQPQHF. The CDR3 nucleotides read TGTGCCAGCAGCCGCAGGAGCAATCAGCCCCAGCATTTT.

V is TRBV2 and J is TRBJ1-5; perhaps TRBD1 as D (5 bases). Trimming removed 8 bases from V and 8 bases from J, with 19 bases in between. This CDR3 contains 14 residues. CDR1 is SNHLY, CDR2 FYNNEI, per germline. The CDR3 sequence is CASGLSSGREPQHF. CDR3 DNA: TGTGCCAGCGGCCTTTCCTCAGGGAGGGAGCCCCAGCATTTT. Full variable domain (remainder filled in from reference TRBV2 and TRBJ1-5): EPEVTQTPSHQVTQMGQEVILRCVPISNHLYFYWYRQILGQKVEFLVSFYNNEISEKSEIFDDQFSVERPDGSNFTLKIRSTKLEDSAMYFCASGLSSGREPQHFGDGTRLSIL.

CDR3 DNA sequence: TGTGCCAGCAGCTTATCCGCCGGGGAGCTGTTTTTT. Encoded protein: CASSLSAGELFF. The chain combines TRBV7-9 with TRBJ2-2; D is undetermined. The CDR3 is 12 residues long. Germline-derived CDR1 and CDR2 are SEHNR and FQNEAQ (reference sequence). The ends were cut back, 2 bases at V and 6 bases at J, with 4 bases in the middle.

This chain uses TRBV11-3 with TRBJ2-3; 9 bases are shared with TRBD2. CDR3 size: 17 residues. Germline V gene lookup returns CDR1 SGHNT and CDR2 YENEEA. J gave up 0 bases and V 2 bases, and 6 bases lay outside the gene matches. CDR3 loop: CASSLRISGGSTDTQYF. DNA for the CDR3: TGTGCCAGCAGCTTAAGGATCAGCGGGGGGAGCACAGATACGCAGTATTTT.

The CDR3 DNA is TGCGCCAGCAGCCTTCGGACAGGCGGGAACACTGAAGCTTTCTTT. It is translated as CASSLRTGGNTEAFF. V usage is TRBV5-1 and J usage is TRBJ1-1; 7 bases match TRBD1. CDR1 SGHRS and CDR2 YFSETQ come from the germline V gene. CDR3 length: 15 residues. Trimming cost V 4 bases and J 1 base; bases outside gene matches: 7.

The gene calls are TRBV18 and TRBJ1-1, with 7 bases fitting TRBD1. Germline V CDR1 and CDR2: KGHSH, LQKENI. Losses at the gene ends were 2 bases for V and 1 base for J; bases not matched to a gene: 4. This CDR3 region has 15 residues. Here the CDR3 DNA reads TGTGCCAGCTCACCAAAGGGGACAGCGAACACTGAAGCTTTCTTT. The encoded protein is CASSPKGTANTEAFF. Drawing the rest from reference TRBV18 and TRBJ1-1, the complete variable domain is NAGVMQNPRHLVRRRGQEARLRCSPMKGHSHVYWYRQLPEEGLKFMVYLQKENIIDESGMPKERFSAEFPKEGPSILRIQQVVRGDSAAYFCASSPKGTANTEAFFGQGTRLTVV.

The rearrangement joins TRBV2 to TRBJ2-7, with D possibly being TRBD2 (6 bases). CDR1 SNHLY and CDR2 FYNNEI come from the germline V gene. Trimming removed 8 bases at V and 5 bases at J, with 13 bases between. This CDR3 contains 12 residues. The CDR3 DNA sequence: TGTGCCAGCGAGGGCCGGGGGAACGAGCAGTACTTC. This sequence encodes CASEGRGNEQYF.

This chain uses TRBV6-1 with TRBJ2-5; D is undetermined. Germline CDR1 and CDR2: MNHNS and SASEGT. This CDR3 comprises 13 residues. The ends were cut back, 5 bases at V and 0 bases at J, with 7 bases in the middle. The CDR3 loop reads CASSTTYQETQYF. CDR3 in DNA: TGTGCCAGCAGTACCACTTACCAAGAGACCCAGTACTTC.

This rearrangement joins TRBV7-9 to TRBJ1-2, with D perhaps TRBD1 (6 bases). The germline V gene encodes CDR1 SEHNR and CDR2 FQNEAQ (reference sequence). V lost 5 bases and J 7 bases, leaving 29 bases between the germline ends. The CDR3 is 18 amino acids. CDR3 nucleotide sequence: TGTGCCAGCAGCCGGGGGGCCAGGGTCGAACCCAAAGGTGGTGGCTACACCTTC. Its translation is CASSRGARVEPKGGGYTF.

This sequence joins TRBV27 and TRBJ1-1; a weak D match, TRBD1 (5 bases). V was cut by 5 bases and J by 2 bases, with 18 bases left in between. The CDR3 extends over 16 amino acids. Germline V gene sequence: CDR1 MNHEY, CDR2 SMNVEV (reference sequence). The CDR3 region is CASSQTQEPFNTEAFF. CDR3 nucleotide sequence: TGTGCCAGCAGTCAAACACAGGAGCCCTTTAACACTGAAGCTTTCTTT.

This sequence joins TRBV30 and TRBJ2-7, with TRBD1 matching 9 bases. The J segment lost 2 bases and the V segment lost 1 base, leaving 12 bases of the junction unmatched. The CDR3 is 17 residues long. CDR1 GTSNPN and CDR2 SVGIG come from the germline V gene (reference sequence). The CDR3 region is CAWSEKSGTGPAYEQYF. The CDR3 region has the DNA TGTGCCTGGAGTGAAAAATCCGGGACAGGGCCGGCCTACGAGCAGTACTTC.

The CDR3 loop is CASSLLGLAGDTDNEQFF. Here the CDR3 DNA reads TGTGCCAGCAGCTTGTTGGGACTAGCGGGAGATACGGACAATGAGCAGTTCTTC. J is TRBJ2-1 and V is TRBV13; TRBD2 agrees at 14 bases. This CDR3 contains 18 residues. Unmatched junction bases numbered 9, after V lost 3 bases and J lost 5 bases. The V gene's germline CDR1 is PRHDT and CDR2 FYEKMQ (reference sequence). Full variable domain (rest looked up from reference TRBV13 and TRBJ2-1): AAGVIQSPRHLIKEKRETATLKCYPIPRHDTVYWYQQGPGQDPQFLISFYEKMQSDKGSIPDRFSAQQFSDYHSELNMSSLELGDSALYFCASSLLGLAGDTDNEQFFGPGTRLTVL.

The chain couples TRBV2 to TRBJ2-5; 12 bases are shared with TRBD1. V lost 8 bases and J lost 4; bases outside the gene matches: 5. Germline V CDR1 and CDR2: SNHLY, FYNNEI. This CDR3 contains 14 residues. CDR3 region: CASEGTGGRETQYF. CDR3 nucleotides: TGTGCCAGCGAGGGGACAGGGGGCCGAGAGACCCAGTACTTC.

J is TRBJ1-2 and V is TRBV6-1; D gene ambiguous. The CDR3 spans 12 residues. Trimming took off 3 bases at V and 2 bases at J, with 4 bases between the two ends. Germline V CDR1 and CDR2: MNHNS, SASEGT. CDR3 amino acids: CASSDRNYGYTF. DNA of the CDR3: TGTGCCAGCAGTGACAGGAACTATGGCTACACCTTC.

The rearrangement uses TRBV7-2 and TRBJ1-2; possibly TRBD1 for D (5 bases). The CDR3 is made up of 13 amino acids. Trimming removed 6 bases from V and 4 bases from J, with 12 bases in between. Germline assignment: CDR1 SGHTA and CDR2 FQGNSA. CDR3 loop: CASSRQGVYGYTF. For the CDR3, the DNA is TGTGCCAGCAGTCGGCAGGGTGTCTATGGCTACACCTTC.

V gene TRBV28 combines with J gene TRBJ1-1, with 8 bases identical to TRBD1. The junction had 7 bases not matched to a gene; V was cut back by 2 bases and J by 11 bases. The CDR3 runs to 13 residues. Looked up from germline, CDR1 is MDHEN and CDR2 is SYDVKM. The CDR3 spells CASSLSRGLMAFF. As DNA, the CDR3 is TGTGCCAGCAGTTTAAGCAGGGGGCTTATGGCTTTCTTT.

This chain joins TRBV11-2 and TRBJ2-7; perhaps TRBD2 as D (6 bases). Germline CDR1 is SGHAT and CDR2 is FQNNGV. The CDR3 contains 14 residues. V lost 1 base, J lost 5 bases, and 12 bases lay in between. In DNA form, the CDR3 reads TGTGCCAGCAGCTTAGGACGGAGGGCCGACGAGCAGTACTTC. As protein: CASSLGRRADEQYF.